The 2 T cell receptor beta chains listed next were all sequenced from one sample in a study of blood T cells in healthy people across ages. Alongside a J-beta primer mix, a sample-barcoded 5' primer served in a second PCR lasting roughly 6 to 12 cycles. TCRdb passed the 5' RACE reads through MiXCR, listing each CDR3 protein once. The table includes about 1.8 million distinct CDR3 sequences, around half detected once. Sequencing was done on a sample of blood. The receptors were sampled from a woman in her thirties or forties in good health.

A word on this clonotype: Since a much larger clone is just one base distant, this may be a read error. The chain carries TRBV4-3 and TRBJ2-5, with a possible D match to TRBD2 (5 bases). The J call may be faulty, since TRBJ2-7 better matches the DNA end. CDR1 and CDR2 from the germline V gene are LGHNA and YSLEER. The CDR3 contains 13 residues. CDR3 nucleotides: TGCGCCGGCAGCCAAGCGGTGGGGTACGAGCAGTACTTC. Its protein product is CAGSQAVGYEQYF.

The table lists this clonotype with a few counts. The V call is TRBV20-1, the J call TRBJ2-1; possible D gene TRBD1, 6 bases. There are 14 residues in the CDR3. CDR1 DFQATT and CDR2 SNEGSKA come from the germline V gene (reference sequence). V was clipped by 1 base and J by 3 bases, with 10 bases between them. The CDR3 protein is CSARVGRGYNEQFF. The CDR3 DNA sequence: TGCAGTGCTAGAGTTGGCAGGGGCTACAATGAGCAGTTCTTC.